A single sample is the source of the 14 T cell receptor beta chains below, sequenced in a study of control samples from healthy donors and cancer patients. The repertoire was sequenced with immunoSEQ multiplex PCR; TCRdb's copy has only in-frame clones and lacks some. The sample lists 150,000 to 200,000 clones; 90% were seen once. The sample was blood. The receptors come from a woman aged 50 to 65 in good health.

This sequence joins TRBV19 and TRBJ2-5; TRBD2 aligns across 9 bases. J was trimmed by 5 bases and V by 6 bases; bases with no gene match: 7. Germline lookup yields CDR1 LNHDA and CDR2 SQIVND (reference sequence). The CDR3 contains 14 residues. CDR3 residues: CASRRAGGQETQYF. CDR3 nucleotides: TGTGCCAGTAGGAGAGCGGGAGGTCAGGAGACCCAGTACTTC.

CDR3 amino acids: CASSYLQGWETQYF. In DNA form, the CDR3 reads TGTGCCAGCAGCTACCTACAGGGTTGGGAGACCCAGTACTTC. The chain recombines TRBV5-4 with TRBJ2-5; D may be TRBD1 (6 bases). V was cut by 3 bases and J by 5 bases, with 14 bases left in between. Germline CDR1 SGHNT, CDR2 YYREEE (reference sequence). The length of the CDR3 is 14 residues.

The V call is TRBV3-1 (or the pseudogene TRBV3-2), the J call TRBJ2-3, with 8 positions matching TRBD1. CDR1 is LGHDT, CDR2 YNNKEL, per germline (reference sequence). This CDR3 comprises 15 residues. Trimming took 3 bases from V and 2 from J; bases not matched to a gene: 4. The CDR3 spells CASSHGQGYTDTQYF. CDR3 bases: TGTGCCAGCAGCCACGGACAGGGCTACACAGATACGCAGTATTTT.

The V call is TRBV28, the J call TRBJ2-1, with 7 nucleotides matching TRBD2. With V trimmed by 4 bases and J by 3 bases, 6 bases remained unmatched. Germline assignment: CDR1 MDHEN and CDR2 SYDVKM. This CDR3 is 15 amino acids long. The CDR3 DNA follows: TGTGCCAGCAGTTCAAGGCGGGGGATCTACAATGAGCAGTTCTTC. The encoded protein is CASSSRRGIYNEQFF. Using reference TRBV28 and TRBJ2-1 for the parts outside the CDR3, the full variable domain is DVKVTQSSRYLVKRTGEKVFLECVQDMDHENMFWYRQDPGLGLRLIYFSYDVKMKEKGDIPEGYSVSREKKERFSLILESASTNQTSMYLCASSSRRGIYNEQFFGPGTRLTVL.

V and J are TRBV7-2 and TRBJ2-2, with 7 bases that match TRBD2. Per germline, CDR1 SGHTA and CDR2 FQGNSA. The trim removed 0 bases at V and 1 base at J, leaving 8 bases unmatched. The CDR3 extends over 18 amino acids. The CDR3 DNA is TGTGCCAGCAGCTTAGCCCCCTCGGGCGGGGGGAACACCGGGGAGCTGTTTTTT. Residues: CASSLAPSGGGNTGELFF.

A word on this clone: Other DNA sequences from this sample encode an identical CDR3 as well. The gene calls are TRBV3-1 (or the pseudogene TRBV3-2) and TRBJ2-7, with D unclear. CDR1 and CDR2 (germline): LGHDT, YNNKEL (reference sequence). V lost 3 bases and J lost 4, with 4 bases in between. The CDR3 covers 11 residues. The CDR3 loop reads CASSQSYEQYF. For the CDR3, the DNA is TGTGCCAGCAGCCAGTCATACGAGCAGTACTTC.

The count of this clone is one. The chain uses TRBV29-1 and TRBJ1-2; 7 nucleotides match TRBD1. The CDR3 sequence is 13 residues long. V shed 6 bases and J 4 bases; nucleotides not matched to a gene: 8. Germline V gene data show CDR1 as SQVTM and CDR2 as ANQGSEA. The CDR3 loop reads CSVTAGTAYGYTF. The CDR3 DNA is TGCAGCGTCACCGCCGGGACAGCCTATGGCTACACCTTC.

This clone showed up just once. The chain uses TRBV7-2 and TRBJ1-2, with 7 bases aligning to TRBD1. Looked up from germline, CDR1 is SGHTA and CDR2 is FQGNSA. With V trimmed by 3 bases and J by 8 bases, 12 bases remained unmatched. The CDR3 runs to 15 residues. This CDR3 is CASSFFSTGRSGYTF. Here the CDR3 DNA reads TGTGCCAGCAGCTTCTTTTCGACAGGGCGCAGCGGCTACACCTTC.

In DNA form, the CDR3 reads TGTGCCAGCAGCTTAGACTTAAGGGGCTACACCTTC. This sequence encodes CASSLDLRGYTF. V gene TRBV7-2 combines with J gene TRBJ1-2; D ambiguous. The CDR3 totals 12 residues. Germline CDR1 is SGHTA and CDR2 is FQGNSA. Trimming left V 1 base short and J 8 bases short, with 8 bases between.

This clone was counted once. This chain uses TRBV30 with TRBJ1-1, with 11 bases fitting TRBD1. The germline gives CDR1 GTSNPN, CDR2 SVGIG (reference sequence). Trimming took 4 bases from V and 5 from J; bases not matched to a gene: 15. This CDR3 has 17 amino acids. The CDR3 DNA follows: TGTGCCTGGATGGGGCGGGCGGACAGGGGGCGAGGTACTGAAGCTTTCTTT. Protein product: CAWMGRADRGRGTEAFF.

This chain connects TRBV6-2 or TRBV6-3 to TRBJ1-1; 10 bases line up with TRBD1. The junction had 3 bases not matched to a gene; V was cut back by 2 bases and J by 0 bases. Germline V gene sequence: CDR1 MNHEY, CDR2 SVGEGT. The CDR3 extends over 16 amino acids. The DNA of the CDR3 is TGTGCCAGCAGTTACCCGACAGGGGGCTTGAACACTGAAGCTTTCTTT. Protein sequence: CASSYPTGGLNTEAFF.

This clone has a single count. The rearrangement joins TRBV7-8 to TRBJ2-2, with D tentatively TRBD2 (6 bases). The CDR3 contains 15 residues. V was clipped by 3 bases and J by 6 bases, with 14 bases between them. CDR1 SGHVS and CDR2 FQNEAQ come from the germline V gene. CDR3 nucleotide sequence: TGTGCCAGCAGCTTCCGGGGGTCGATGGCCGGGGAGCTGTTTTTT. This sequence encodes CASSFRGSMAGELFF.

About this clone itself: At one end the junction does not follow the germline gene, possibly because of a read error. This sequence joins TRBV30 and TRBJ1-3; no clear D. The CDR3 has 13 residues. Looked up from germline, CDR1 is GTSNPN and CDR2 is SVGIG (reference sequence). CDR3 sequence reads: CAWRPSAGNTIYF. The CDR3 nucleotides are TGTGCCTGGAGACCGAGCGCTGGGAACACCATATATTTT.

J is TRBJ1-1 and V is TRBV5-1; 9 bases match TRBD1. The V segment lost 2 bases and the J segment 0 bases; nucleotides outside the gene matches: 2. This CDR3 has 15 amino acids. Germline CDR1 reads SGHRS; CDR2 reads YFSETQ. The CDR3 DNA follows: TGCGCCAGCAGCTTTGGGGACAGGGTGAACACTGAAGCTTTCTTT. This codes for CASSFGDRVNTEAFF.